The entry below gives a single TCR beta chain sequence along with its context. The sample belongs to a study of CD8+CD57+ T cells in acquired aplastic anemia. About the study: Isolated CD4+ and CD8+ cells, once sorted, yielded DNA averaging roughly 3 ug.

This CDR3 spans 12 amino acids. From germline, CDR1 is KGHDR and CDR2 SFDVKD. Trimming removed 10 bases from V and 5 bases from J; junction bases left unmatched: 4. Both TCR beta VDJ combination and CDR3 sequence profiling were carried out. Genomic DNA was the template for this profiling. One entry per CDR3 protein results from TCRdb running MiXCR on the reads. Of over 150,000 distinct CDR3 sequences listed, roughly 48% are singletons. For sequencing, patients were chosen who had shown expansion of CD8+CD57+ cells by flow cytometry. Each patient carried a diagnosis of severe acquired aplastic anemia. This sequence joins TRBV24-1 and TRBJ1-5; 7 bases agree with TRBD1. The sequence was obtained from a human donor with aplastic anemia. Material for sequencing was sorted CD4+, CD8+, or CD8+CD57+ T cells (not recorded which) from PBMCs. CDR3 residues: CATSTGDQPQHF. CDR3 coding DNA: TGTGCCACGAGTACAGGGGATCAGCCCCAGCATTTT.